A selection of T cell receptor beta chains follows, all from one sample in a study of molecular identifiers for immune sequencing clone quantification. TCRdb ran MiXCR on the PCR reads and lists one entry per CDR3 protein. This table holds about 510,000 distinct CDR3 sequences, roughly 26% found once. Sequencing was done on a sample of naive CD8+ T cells from blood, with Jurkat cell RNA spiked in. These receptors were obtained from a human donor in good health. Some libraries in this study had Jurkat cell RNA spiked in. The CDR3 runs from the conserved cysteine through the conserved F or W. A D gene is named only where the DNA matches it firmly. Rows may omit the clone size; those that give it use once, few, many or a size class.

D gene | J gene | V gene | clone size | CDR3 DNA | CDR3 protein
TRBD2 | TRBJ2-7 | TRBV7-9 | - | TGTGCCAGCAGCTTTAGCGGGAGGGCGGACGAGCAGTACTTC | CASSFSGRADEQYF
TRBD1 | TRBJ2-7 | TRBV4-2 | - | TGTGCCAGCAGCCAACAGGGGGCGCTGGGTTTCCCCTACGAGCAGTACTTC | CASSQQGALGFPYEQYF
- | TRBJ2-7 | TRBV21-1 | many | TGTGCCAGCAGCGACGCGACAGGGCGGGGGTCCTACGAGCAGTACTTC | CASSDATGRGSYEQYF
TRBD2 | TRBJ2-5 | TRBV4-3 | - | TGCGCCAGCAGCCAAGGCAGCGGGAGGGCCGGAGAGACCCAGTACTTC | CASSQGSGRAGETQYF
TRBD1 | TRBJ2-6 | TRBV5-3 | few | TGTGCCAGCAGCGCGGGACAGGGGGCTCTCTCTGGGGCCAACGTCCTGACTTTC | CASSAGQGALSGANVLTF
TRBD1 | TRBJ2-1 | TRBV7-9 | - | TGTGCCAGCAGCTTAGTTACAGGGGGCTTGGACAATGAGCAGTTCTTC | CASSLVTGGLDNEQFF
TRBD2 | TRBJ2-3 | TRBV7-2 | many | TGTGCCAGCAGCACCGACCCGGGACTAGCGGGGTACACAGATACGCAGTATTTT | CASSTDPGLAGYTDTQYF
- | TRBJ2-1 | TRBV11-2 | - | TGTGCCAGCAGCTCCCCCTTGGAGGACCGGCAGTTCTTC | CASSSPLEDRQFF
- | TRBJ2-7 | TRBV13 | many | TGTGCCAGCAGTATAATAGGCCAGGGGAGGTTCGAGCAGTACTTC | CASSIIGQGRFEQYF
- | TRBJ1-4 | TRBV7-9 | few | TGTGCCAGCAGCTGGCCCGGACAGTTAAATGAAAAACTGTTTTTT | CASSWPGQLNEKLFF
- | TRBJ1-2 | TRBV14 | few | TGTGCCAGCAGCCAAGATCGTGGGCCCCTCTATGGCTACACCTTC | CASSQDRGPLYGYTF
TRBD1 | TRBJ1-1 | TRBV12-3/TRBV12-4 | many | TGTGCCAGCAGTCACTCGGGACAGGGGGCGGTCACTGAAGCTTTCTTT | CASSHSGQGAVTEAFF
- | TRBJ2-2 | TRBV27 | - | TGTGCCAGCACCATTAACGCTGTGGTCCCGGGGGAGCTGTTTTTT | CASTINAVVPGELFF
- | TRBJ2-2 | TRBV29-1 | many | TGCAGCGTCCCGGGGGCGGGTGGTACCGGGGAGCTGTTTTTT | CSVPGAGGTGELFF
TRBD1 | TRBJ2-7 | TRBV4-1 | few | TGCGCCAGCAGCCATACCGACAGGGCTCACGAGCAGTACTTC | CASSHTDRAHEQYF
- | TRBJ1-2 | TRBV27 | few | TGTGCCAGCAGTCCGGGTCTTCTATATGGCTACACCTTC | CASSPGLLYGYTF